The subject of this entry is one TCR beta chain. Residents of about 25 US areas, aged roughly 18 to 89 years, made up the participants. Assignments of participants to cohorts depended upon their own reported clinical history. Source study methods: Counts of nucleated cells, estimated from reference gene primer amplification, were obtained. The table came from immunoSEQ multiplex PCR; TCRdb's copy has only in-frame clones and leaves some out. That table furnishes V, J and clone size, whereas the DNA furnished D and trimming. This table has 310,000 or so clones, roughly 89% appearing once. These data come from a study of blood T cell repertoires in COVID-19. Germline CDR1 reads SGHTA; CDR2 reads FQGNSA. Trimming pared 0 bases from V and 5 bases from J, leaving 8 bases between. This CDR3 region has 14 residues.

The TCR originated in a woman under 30 with acute COVID-19. The V and J genes are TRBV7-2 and TRBJ2-1, with D maybe TRBD1 (5 bases). The material sequenced was PBMCs or T cells enriched from blood (not recorded which). The DNA for the CDR3 is TGTGCCAGCAGCTTAGCGAGACAGAACAATGAGCAGTTCTTC. Protein product: CASSLARQNNEQFF.